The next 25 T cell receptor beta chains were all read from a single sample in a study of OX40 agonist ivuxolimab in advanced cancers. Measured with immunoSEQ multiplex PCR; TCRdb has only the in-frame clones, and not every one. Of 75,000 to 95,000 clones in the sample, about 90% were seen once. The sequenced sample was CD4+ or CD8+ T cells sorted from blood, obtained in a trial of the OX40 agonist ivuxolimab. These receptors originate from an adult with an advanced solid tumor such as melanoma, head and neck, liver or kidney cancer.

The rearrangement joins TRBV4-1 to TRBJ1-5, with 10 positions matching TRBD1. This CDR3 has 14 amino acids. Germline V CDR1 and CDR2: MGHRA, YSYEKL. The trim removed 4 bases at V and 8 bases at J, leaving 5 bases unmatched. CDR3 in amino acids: CASSRTGGNEPQHF. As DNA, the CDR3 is TGCGCCAGCAGCCGGACAGGGGGTAATGAGCCCCAGCATTTT.

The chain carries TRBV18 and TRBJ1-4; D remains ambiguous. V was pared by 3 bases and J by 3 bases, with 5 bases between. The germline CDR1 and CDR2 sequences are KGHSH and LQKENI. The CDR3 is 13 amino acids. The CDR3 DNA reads TGTGCCAGCTCACCCTTATCTAATGAAAAACTGTTTTTT. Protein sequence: CASSPLSNEKLFF.

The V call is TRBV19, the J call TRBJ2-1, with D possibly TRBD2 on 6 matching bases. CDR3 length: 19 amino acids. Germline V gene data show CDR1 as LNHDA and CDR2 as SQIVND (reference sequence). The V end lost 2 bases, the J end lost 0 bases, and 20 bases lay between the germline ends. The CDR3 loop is CASSITGLPSVGSYNEQFF. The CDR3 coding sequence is TGTGCCAGTAGTATAACGGGACTCCCGAGTGTGGGCTCCTACAATGAGCAGTTCTTC. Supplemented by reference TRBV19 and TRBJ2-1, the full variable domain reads DGGITQSPKYLFRKEGQNVTLSCEQNLNHDAMYWYRQDPGQGLRLIYYSQIVNDFQKGDIAEGYSVSREKKESFPLTVTSAQKNPTAFYLCASSITGLPSVGSYNEQFFGPGTRLTVL.

CDR3 sequence reads: CASSYYLNSPLHF. Here the CDR3 DNA reads TGTGCCAGCAGTTACTACCTAAATTCACCCCTCCACTTT. The genes are TRBV6-5 and TRBJ1-6; D remains ambiguous. This CDR3 has 13 amino acids. The V gene lost 1 base and the J gene lost 7 bases, with 5 bases spanning the gap. Looked up from germline, CDR1 is MNHEY and CDR2 is SVGAGI.

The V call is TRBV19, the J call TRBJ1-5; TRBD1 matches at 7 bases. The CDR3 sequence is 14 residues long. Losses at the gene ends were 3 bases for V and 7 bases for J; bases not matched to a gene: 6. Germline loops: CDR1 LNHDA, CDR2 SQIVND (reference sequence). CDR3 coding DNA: TGTGCCAGTAGTATGTCACAGGGGAGCCAGCCCCAGCATTTT. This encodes CASSMSQGSQPQHF.

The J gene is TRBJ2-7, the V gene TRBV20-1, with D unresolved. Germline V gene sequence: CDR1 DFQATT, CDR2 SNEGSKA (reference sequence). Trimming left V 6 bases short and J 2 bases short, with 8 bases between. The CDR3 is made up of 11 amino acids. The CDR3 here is CSAGRTYEQYF. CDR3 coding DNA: TGCAGTGCCGGACGGACCTACGAGCAGTACTTC.

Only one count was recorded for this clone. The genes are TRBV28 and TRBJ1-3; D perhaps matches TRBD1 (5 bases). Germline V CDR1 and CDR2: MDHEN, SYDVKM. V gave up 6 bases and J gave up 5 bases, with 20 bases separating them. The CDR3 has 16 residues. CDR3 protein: CASSAPGLQSRNTIYF. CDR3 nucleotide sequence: TGTGCCAGCAGCGCCCCGGGACTCCAAAGTAGAAACACCATATATTTT. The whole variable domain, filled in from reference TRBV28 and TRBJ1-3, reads DVKVTQSSRYLVKRTGEKVFLECVQDMDHENMFWYRQDPGLGLRLIYFSYDVKMKEKGDIPEGYSVSREKKERFSLILESASTNQTSMYLCASSAPGLQSRNTIYFGEGSWLTVV.

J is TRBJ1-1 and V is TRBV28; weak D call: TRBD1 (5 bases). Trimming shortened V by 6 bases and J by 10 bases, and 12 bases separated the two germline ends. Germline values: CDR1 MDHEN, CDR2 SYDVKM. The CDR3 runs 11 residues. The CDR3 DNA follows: TGTGCCAGCAGGACAGCCCGGCGAGCTTTCTTT. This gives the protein CASRTARRAFF.

The CDR3 DNA reads as TGTGCCAGCAGCTTAGTAAGGGCTTATGGCTACACCTTC. Translated: CASSLVRAYGYTF. This chain uses TRBV7-9 with TRBJ1-2, with D unresolved. The CDR3 loop spans 13 amino acids. Germline CDR1 and CDR2: SEHNR and FQNEAQ (reference sequence). Trimming took 1 base from V and 5 from J, leaving 8 bases between them.

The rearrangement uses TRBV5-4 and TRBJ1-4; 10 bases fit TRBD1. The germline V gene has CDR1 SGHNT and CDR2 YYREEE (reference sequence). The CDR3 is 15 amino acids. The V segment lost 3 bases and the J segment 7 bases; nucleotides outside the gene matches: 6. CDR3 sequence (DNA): TGTGCCAGCAGCTACGGGACAGGGGAATTTGAAAAACTGTTTTTT. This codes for CASSYGTGEFEKLFF. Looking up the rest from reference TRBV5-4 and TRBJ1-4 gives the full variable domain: ETGVTQSPTHLIKTRGQQVTLRCSSQSGHNTVSWYQQALGQGPQFIFQYYREEENGRGNFPPRFSGLQFPNYSSELNVNALELDDSALYLCASSYGTGEFEKLFFGSGTQLSVL.

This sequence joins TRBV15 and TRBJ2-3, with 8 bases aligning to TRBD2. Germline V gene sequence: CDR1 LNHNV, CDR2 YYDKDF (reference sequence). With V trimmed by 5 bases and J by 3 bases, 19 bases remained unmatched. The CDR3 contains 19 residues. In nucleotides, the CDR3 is TGTGCCACCAGCGGGAGAGATTGGGGGGAGCGGGGGTTAACAGATACGCAGTATTTT. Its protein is CATSGRDWGERGLTDTQYF. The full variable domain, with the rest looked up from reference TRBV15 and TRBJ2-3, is DAMVIQNPRYQVTQFGKPVTLSCSQTLNHNVMYWYQQKSSQAPKLLFHYYDKDFNNEADTPDNFQSRRPNTSFCFLDIRSPGLGDTAMYLCATSGRDWGERGLTDTQYFGPGTRLTVL.

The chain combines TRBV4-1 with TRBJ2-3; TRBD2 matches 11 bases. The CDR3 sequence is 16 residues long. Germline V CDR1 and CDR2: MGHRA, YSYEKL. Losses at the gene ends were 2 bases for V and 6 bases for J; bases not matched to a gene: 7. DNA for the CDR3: TGCGCCAGCAGCCAACCCTATAGCGGGGGGGCTGATACGCAGTATTTT. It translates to CASSQPYSGGADTQYF.

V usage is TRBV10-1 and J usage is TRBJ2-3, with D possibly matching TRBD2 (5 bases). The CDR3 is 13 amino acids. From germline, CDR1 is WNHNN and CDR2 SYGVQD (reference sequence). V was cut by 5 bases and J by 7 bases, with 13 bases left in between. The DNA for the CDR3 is TGCGCCAGCAGTCCGACGACTACGAATACGCAGTATTTT. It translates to CASSPTTTNTQYF.

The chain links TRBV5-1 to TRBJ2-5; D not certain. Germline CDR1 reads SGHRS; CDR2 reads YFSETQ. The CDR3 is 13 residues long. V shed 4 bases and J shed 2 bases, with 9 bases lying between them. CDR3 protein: CASSQNTQETQYF. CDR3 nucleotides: TGCGCCAGCAGCCAAAATACACAAGAGACCCAGTACTTC.

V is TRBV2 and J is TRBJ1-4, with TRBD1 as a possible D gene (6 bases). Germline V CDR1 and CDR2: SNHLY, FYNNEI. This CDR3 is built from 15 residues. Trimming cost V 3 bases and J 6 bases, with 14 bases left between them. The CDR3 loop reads CASSDRGGIYEKLFF. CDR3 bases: TGTGCCAGCAGTGACCGAGGGGGGATCTATGAAAAACTGTTTTTT.

The CDR3 DNA sequence: TGCGCCAGCAGCTTAGGGCAGGGGGCCAATCAGCCCCAGCATTTT. This codes for CASSLGQGANQPQHF. This chain connects TRBV4-1 to TRBJ1-5; TRBD1 agrees at 8 bases. CDR3 size: 15 residues. Germline loops: CDR1 MGHRA, CDR2 YSYEKL. J was trimmed by 3 bases and V by 5 bases; bases with no gene match: 6.

This CDR3 is CASSYKGQGYNEQFF. DNA of the CDR3: TGTGCCAGCAGTTACAAGGGACAGGGATACAATGAGCAGTTCTTC. V is TRBV6-6 and J is TRBJ2-1, with 9 bases matching TRBD1. CDR1 and CDR2 (germline): MNHNY, SVGAGI (reference sequence). CDR3 length: 15 amino acids. V lost 2 bases and J lost 4; bases outside the gene matches: 3.

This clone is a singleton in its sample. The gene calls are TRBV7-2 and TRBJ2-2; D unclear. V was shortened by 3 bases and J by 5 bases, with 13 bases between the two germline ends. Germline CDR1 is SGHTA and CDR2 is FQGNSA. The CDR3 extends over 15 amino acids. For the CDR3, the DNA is TGTGCCAGCAGCTTTGGACCTCCTGGGACCGGGGAGCTGTTTTTT. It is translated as CASSFGPPGTGELFF.

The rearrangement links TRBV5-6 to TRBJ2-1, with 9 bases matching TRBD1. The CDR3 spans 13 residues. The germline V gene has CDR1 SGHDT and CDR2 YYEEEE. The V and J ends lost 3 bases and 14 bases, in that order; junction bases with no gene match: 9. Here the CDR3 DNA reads TGTGCCAGCAGCTGGGGGCAGGGACAGGGAGAGTTCTTC. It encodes CASSWGQGQGEFF.

CDR3 sequence reads: CASSLSDPRNEQFF. DNA of the CDR3: TGTGCCAGCAGCTTATCGGACCCCCGCAATGAGCAGTTCTTC. V gene TRBV7-9 combines with J gene TRBJ2-1; no firm D call. CDR1 is SEHNR, CDR2 FQNEAQ, per germline (reference sequence). V dropped 2 bases and J dropped 6 bases, with 11 bases sitting between them. The CDR3 is 14 amino acids.

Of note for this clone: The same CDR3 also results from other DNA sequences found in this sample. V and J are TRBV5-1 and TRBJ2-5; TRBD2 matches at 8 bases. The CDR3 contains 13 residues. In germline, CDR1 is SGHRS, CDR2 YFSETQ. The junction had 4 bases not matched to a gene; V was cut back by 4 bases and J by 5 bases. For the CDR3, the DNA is TGCGCCAGCAGCCCGGGGGGGCCGGAGACCCAGTACTTC. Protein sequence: CASSPGGPETQYF. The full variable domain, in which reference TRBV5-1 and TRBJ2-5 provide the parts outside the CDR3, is KAGVTQTPRYLIKTRGQQVTLSCSPISGHRSVSWYQQTPGQGLQFLFEYFSETQRNKGNFPGRFSGRQFSNSRSEMNVSTLELGDSALYLCASSPGGPETQYFGPGTRLLVL.

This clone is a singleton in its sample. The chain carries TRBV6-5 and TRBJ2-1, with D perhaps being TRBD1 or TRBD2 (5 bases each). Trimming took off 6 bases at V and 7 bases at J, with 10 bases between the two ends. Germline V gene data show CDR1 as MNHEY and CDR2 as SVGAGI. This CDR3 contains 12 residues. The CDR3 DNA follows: TGTGCCAGCAGGAGGGACGGTAATGAGCAGTTCTTC. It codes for CASRRDGNEQFF.

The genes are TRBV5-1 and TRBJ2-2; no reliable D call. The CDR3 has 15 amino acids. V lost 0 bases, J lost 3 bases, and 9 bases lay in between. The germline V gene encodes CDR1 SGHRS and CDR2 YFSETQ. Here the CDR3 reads CASSLVVSDTGELFF. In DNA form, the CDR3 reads TGCGCCAGCAGCTTGGTGGTTTCCGACACCGGGGAGCTGTTTTTT. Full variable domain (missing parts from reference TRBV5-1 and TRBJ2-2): KAGVTQTPRYLIKTRGQQVTLSCSPISGHRSVSWYQQTPGQGLQFLFEYFSETQRNKGNFPGRFSGRQFSNSRSEMNVSTLELGDSALYLCASSLVVSDTGELFFGEGSRLTVL.

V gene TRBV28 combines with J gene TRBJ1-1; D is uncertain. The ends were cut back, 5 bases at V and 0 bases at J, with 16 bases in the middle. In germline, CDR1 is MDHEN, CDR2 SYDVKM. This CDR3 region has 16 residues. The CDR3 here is CASSPRTLSLNTEAFF. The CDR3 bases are TGTGCCAGCAGTCCCAGGACGCTCTCCCTGAACACTGAAGCTTTCTTT.

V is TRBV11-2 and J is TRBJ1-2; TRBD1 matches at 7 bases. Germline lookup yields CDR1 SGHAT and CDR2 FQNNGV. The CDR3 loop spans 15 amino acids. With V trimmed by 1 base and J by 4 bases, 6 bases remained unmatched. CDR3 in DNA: TGTGCCAGCAGCTTAGGGGACAGCGGGGCCTATGGCTACACCTTC. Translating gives CASSLGDSGAYGYTF. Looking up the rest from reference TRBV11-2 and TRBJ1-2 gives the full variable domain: EAGVAQSPRYKIIEKRQSVAFWCNPISGHATLYWYQQILGQGPKLLIQFQNNGVVDDSQLPKDRFSAERLKGVDSTLKIQPAKLEDSAVYLCASSLGDSGAYGYTFGSGTRLTVV.